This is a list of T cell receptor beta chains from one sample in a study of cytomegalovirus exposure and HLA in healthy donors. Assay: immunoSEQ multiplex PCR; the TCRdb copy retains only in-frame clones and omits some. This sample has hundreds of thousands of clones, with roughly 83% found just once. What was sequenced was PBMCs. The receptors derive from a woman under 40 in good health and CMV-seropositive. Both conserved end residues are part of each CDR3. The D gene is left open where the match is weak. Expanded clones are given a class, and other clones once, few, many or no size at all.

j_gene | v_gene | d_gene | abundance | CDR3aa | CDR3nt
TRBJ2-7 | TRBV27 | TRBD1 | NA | CASSLRGTDSYEQYF | TGTGCCAGCAGCCTAAGAGGGACAGACTCCTACGAGCAGTACTTC
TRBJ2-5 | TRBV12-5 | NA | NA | CASGRGTQETQYF | TGTGCTAGCGGACGGGGGACCCAAGAGACCCAGTACTTC
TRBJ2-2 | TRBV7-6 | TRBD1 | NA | CASSFLQGRNTGELFF | TGTGCCAGCAGCTTTTTACAGGGGAGGAACACCGGGGAGCTGTTTTTT
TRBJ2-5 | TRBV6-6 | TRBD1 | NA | CAISPGQGRETQYF | TGTGCCATCTCCCCGGGACAGGGGCGAGAGACCCAGTACTTC
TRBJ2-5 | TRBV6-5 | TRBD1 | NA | CASSIKQGSETQYF | TGTGCCAGCAGTATCAAACAGGGGTCAGAGACCCAGTACTTC
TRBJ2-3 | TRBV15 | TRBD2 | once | CATSKKREGPDTQYF | TGTGCCACCAGCAAGAAGCGGGAGGGCCCCGATACGCAGTATTTT
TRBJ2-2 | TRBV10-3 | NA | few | CANRQDTGELFF | TGTGCCAACCGACAGGACACCGGGGAGCTGTTTTTT
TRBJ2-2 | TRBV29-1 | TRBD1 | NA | CSVEGRTGGVSGELFF | TGCAGCGTTGAAGGAAGGACAGGGGGTGTTAGCGGGGAGCTGTTTTTT
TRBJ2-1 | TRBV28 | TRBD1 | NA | CASTTGTGGYNEQFF | TGTGCCAGCACCACCGGGACAGGGGGCTACAATGAGCAGTTCTTC
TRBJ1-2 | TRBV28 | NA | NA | CASRSSGGLNYGYTF | TGTGCCAGCAGGTCTTCAGGCGGACTTAACTATGGCTACACCTTC
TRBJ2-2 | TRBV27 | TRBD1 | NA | CASSFRDSQTGELFF | TGTGCCAGCAGTTTCCGGGACAGTCAGACCGGGGAGCTGTTTTTT
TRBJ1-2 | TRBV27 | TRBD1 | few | CASSLISDRGRYGYTF | TGTGCCAGCAGTTTGATATCGGACAGGGGCAGGTATGGCTACACCTTC
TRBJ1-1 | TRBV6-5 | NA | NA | CASRTGRGNTEAFF | TGTGCCAGCAGGACAGGCCGGGGGAACACTGAAGCTTTCTTT
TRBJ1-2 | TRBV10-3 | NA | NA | CAISEGRLRASNYGYTF | TGTGCCATCAGTGAAGGCAGATTAAGGGCCTCTAACTATGGCTACACCTTC
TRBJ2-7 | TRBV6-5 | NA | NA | CASSDSAYEQYF | TGTGCCAGCAGCGACAGCGCCTACGAGCAGTACTTC